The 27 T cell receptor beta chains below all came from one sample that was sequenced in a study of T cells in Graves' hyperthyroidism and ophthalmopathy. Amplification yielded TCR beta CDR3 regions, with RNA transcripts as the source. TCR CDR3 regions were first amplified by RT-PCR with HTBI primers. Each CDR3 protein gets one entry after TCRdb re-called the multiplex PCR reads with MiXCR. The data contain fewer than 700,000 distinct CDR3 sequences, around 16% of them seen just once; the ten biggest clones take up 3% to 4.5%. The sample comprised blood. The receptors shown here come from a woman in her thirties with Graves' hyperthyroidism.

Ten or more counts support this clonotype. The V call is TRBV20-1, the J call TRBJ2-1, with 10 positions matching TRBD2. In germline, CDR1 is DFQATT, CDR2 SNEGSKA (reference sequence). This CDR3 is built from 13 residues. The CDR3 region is CSAPSGSSDEQFF. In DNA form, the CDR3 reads TGCAGCGCTCCTAGCGGGAGTAGTGATGAGCAGTTCTTC.

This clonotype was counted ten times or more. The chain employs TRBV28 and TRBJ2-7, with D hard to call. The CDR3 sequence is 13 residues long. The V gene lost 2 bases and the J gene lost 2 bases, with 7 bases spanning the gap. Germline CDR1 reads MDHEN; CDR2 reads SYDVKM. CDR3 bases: TGTGCCAGCAGTTTAAAGGCAGCCTACGAGCAGTACTTC. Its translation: CASSLKAAYEQYF.

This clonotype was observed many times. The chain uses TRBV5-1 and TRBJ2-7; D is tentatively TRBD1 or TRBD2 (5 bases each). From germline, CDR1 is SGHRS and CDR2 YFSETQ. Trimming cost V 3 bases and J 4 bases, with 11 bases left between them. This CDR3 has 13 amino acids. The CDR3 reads CASSSTRTYEQYF. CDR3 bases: TGCGCCAGCAGCTCCACTAGGACATACGAGCAGTACTTC.

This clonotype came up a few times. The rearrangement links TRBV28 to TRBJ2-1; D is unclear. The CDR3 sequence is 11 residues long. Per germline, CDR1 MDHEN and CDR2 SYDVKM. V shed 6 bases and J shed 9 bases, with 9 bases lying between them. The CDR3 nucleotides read TGTGCCAGCAGGAAGGAGTTTGAGCAGTTCTTC. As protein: CASRKEFEQFF.

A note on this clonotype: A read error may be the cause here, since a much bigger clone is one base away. The CDR3 bases are TGTGCCAGCAGTCCGGCCCTCGCTGAAGCTTTCTTT. Translation: CASSPALAEAFF. This rearrangement joins TRBV28 to TRBJ1-1; D call uncertain. Trimming took 5 bases from V and 6 from J, leaving 10 bases between them. The CDR3 contains 12 residues. The germline V gene encodes CDR1 MDHEN and CDR2 SYDVKM. Full variable domain (missing parts from reference TRBV28 and TRBJ1-1): DVKVTQSSRYLVKRTGEKVFLECVQDMDHENMFWYRQDPGLGLRLIYFSYDVKMKEKGDIPEGYSVSREKKERFSLILESASTNQTSMYLCASSPALAEAFFGQGTRLTVV.

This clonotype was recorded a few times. In nucleotides, the CDR3 is TGTGCCAGCAGGCCATTCGGGACAGGAGCCCACATGAACACTGAAGCTTTCTTT. Its protein is CASRPFGTGAHMNTEAFF. The chain links TRBV5-5 to TRBJ1-1; 8 positions match TRBD1. Looked up from germline, CDR1 is SGHKS and CDR2 is YYEKEE (reference sequence). CDR3 size: 18 residues. With V trimmed by 5 bases and J by 0 bases, 15 bases remained unmatched.

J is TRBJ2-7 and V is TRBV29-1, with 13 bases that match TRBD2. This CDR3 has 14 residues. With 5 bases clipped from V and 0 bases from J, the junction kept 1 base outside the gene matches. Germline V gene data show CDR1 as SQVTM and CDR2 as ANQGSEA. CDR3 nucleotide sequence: TGCAGCGTTACTAGCGGGAGGGACTCCTACGAGCAGTACTTC. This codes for CSVTSGRDSYEQYF.

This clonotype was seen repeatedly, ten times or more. CDR3 nucleotides: TGCAGTGCACCTTCCAGCCTCGAGCAGTACTTC. Translated: CSAPSSLEQYF. The genes are TRBV20-1 and TRBJ2-7; no clear D gene. Germline CDR1 reads DFQATT; CDR2 reads SNEGSKA (reference sequence). V was clipped by 6 bases and J by 6 bases, with 12 bases between them. The CDR3 length is 11 residues.

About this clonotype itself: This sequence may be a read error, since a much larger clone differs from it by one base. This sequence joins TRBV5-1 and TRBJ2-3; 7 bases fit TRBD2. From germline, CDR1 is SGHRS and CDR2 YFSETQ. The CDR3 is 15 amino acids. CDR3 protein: CASRLRGSVPDTRYF. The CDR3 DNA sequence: TGCGCCAGCAGACTTCGCGGGAGCGTCCCAGATACGCGGTATTTT.

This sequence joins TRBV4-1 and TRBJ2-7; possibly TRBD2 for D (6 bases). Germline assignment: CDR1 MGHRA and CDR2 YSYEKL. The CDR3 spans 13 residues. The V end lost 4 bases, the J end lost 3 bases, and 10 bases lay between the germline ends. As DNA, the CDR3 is TGCGCCAGCAGCCCGGGAGATAACTACGAGCAGTACTTC. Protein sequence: CASSPGDNYEQYF.

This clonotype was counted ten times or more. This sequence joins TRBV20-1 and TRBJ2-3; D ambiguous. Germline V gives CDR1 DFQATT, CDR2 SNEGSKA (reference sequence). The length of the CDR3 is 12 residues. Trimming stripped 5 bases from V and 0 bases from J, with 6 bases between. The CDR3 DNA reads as TGCAGTGCTGTTCGGAGCACAGATACGCAGTATTTT. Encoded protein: CSAVRSTDTQYF.

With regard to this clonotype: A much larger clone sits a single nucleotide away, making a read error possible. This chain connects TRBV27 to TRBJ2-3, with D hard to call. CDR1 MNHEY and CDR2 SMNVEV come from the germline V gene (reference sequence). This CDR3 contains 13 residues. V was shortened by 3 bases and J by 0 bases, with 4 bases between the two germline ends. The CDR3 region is CASSFWSTDTQYF. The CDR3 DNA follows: TGTGCCAGCAGTTTTTGGAGCACAGATACGCAGTATTTT.

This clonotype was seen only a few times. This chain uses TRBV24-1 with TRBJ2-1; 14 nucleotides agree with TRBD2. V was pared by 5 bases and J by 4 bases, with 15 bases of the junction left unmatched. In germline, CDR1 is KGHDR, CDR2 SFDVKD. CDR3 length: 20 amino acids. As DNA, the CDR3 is TGTGCCACCAGTGGCCCGGGACTAGCGGGAGTGAGTCCTTTTTACAATGAGCAGTTCTTC. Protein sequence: CATSGPGLAGVSPFYNEQFF.

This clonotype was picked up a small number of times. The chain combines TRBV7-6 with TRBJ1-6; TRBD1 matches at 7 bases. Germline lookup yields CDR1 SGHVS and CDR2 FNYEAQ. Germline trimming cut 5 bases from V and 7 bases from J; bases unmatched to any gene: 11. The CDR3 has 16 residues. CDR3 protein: CASSRGLPTGNSPLHF. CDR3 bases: TGTGCCAGCAGCCGAGGGTTGCCGACAGGGAATTCACCCCTCCACTTT.

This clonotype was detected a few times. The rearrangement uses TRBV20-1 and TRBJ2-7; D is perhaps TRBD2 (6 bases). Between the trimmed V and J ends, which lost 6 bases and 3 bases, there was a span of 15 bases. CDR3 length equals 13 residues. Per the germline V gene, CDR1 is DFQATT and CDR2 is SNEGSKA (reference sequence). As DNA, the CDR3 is TGCAGTGCCGAGGCGGGGCTCGTCTACGAGCAGTACTTC. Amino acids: CSAEAGLVYEQYF.

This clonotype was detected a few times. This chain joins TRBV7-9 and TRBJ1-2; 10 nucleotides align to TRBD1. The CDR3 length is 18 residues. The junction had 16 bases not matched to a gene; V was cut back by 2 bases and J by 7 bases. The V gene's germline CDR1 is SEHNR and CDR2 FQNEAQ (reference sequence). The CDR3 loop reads CASSLFHPLPGQGIGYTF. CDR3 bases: TGTGCCAGCAGCTTATTTCATCCCCTTCCGGGACAGGGGATTGGCTACACCTTC.

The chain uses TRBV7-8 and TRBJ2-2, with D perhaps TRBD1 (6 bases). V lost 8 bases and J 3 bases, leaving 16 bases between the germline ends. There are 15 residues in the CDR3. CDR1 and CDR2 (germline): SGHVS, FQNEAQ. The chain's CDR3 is CASRLLTGHTGELFF. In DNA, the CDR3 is TGTGCCAGCCGCCTCCTAACAGGGCACACCGGGGAGCTGTTTTTT.

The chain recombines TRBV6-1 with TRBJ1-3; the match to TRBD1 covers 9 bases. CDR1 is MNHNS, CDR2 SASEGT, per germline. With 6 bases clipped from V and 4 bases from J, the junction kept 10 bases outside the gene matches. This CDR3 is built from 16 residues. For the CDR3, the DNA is TGTGCCAGCAGCCGACAGGGGGAGGTTAAGGGAAACACCATATATTTT. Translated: CASSRQGEVKGNTIYF.

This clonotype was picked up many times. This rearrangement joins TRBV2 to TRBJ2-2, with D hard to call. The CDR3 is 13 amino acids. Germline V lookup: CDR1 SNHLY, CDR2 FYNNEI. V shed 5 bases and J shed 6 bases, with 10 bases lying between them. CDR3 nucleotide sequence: TGTGCCAGCAGTTTGGGTGGAGCCGGGGAGCTGTTTTTT. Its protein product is CASSLGGAGELFF.

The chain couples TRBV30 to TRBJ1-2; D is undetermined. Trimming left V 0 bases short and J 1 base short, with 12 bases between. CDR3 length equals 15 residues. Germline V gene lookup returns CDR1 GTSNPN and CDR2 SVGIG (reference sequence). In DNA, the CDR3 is TGTGCCTGGAGTGTACCCCGAGAACTTAACTATGGCTACACCTTC. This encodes CAWSVPRELNYGYTF.

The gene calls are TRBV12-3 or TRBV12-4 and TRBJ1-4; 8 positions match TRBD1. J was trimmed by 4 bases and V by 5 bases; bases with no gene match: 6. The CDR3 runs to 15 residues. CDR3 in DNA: TGTGCCAGCAGTGAGGACAGGGCCCGTAATGAAAAACTGTTTTTT. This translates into CASSEDRARNEKLFF.

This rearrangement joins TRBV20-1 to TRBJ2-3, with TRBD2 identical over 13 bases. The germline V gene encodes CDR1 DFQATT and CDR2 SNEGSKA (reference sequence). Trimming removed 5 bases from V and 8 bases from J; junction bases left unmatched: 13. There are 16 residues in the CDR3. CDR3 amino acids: CSAVPGTSGIRGTQYF. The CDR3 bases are TGCAGTGCTGTTCCCGGGACTAGCGGGATTCGGGGTACGCAGTATTTT.

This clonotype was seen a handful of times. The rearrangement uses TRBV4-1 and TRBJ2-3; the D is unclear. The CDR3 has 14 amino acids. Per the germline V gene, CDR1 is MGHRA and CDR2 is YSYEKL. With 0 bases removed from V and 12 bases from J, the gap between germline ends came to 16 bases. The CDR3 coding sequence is TGCGCCAGCAGCCAAGACCGCGGCCGCTCCTACCAGTATTTT. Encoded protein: CASSQDRGRSYQYF.

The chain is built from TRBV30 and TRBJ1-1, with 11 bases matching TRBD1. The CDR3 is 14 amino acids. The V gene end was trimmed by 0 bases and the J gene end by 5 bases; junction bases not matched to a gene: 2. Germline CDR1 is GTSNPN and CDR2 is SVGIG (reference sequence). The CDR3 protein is CAWSVGQGATEAFF. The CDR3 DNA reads TGTGCCTGGAGTGTTGGACAGGGGGCAACTGAAGCTTTCTTT.

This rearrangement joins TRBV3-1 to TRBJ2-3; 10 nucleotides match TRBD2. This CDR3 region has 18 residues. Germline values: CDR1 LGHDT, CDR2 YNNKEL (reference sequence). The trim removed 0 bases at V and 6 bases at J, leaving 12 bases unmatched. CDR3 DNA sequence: TGTGCCAGCAGCCAAGAGAATTGGGCTAGCGGGAGTTCTGATACGCAGTATTTT. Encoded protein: CASSQENWASGSSDTQYF.

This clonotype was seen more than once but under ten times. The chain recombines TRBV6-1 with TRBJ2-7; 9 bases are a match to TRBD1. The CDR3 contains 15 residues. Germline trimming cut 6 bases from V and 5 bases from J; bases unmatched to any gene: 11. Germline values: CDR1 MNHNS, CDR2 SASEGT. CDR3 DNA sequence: TGTGCCAGCAGGAGCGTCCGGGACAGGGTCCACGAGCAGTACTTC. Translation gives CASRSVRDRVHEQYF.

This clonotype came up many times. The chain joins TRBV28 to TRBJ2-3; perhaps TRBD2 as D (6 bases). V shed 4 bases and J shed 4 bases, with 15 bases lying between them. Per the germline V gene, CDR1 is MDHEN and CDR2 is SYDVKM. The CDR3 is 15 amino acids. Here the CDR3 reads CASSWGDGNADTQYF. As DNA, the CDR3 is TGTGCCAGCAGTTGGGGGGACGGGAACGCAGATACGCAGTATTTT.